The clone carrying this T cell receptor (beta chain) was seen many times. This record comes from a study of blood T cells in healthy people across ages. A second PCR, run for about 7 to 11 cycles, used a sample-barcoded 5' primer plus a J-beta primer mix. TCRdb redid the calling of the 5' RACE reads with MiXCR, one entry per CDR3 protein. The sample consists of around 900,000 distinct CDR3 sequences, 29% of them appearing once. Every donor provided around 10 milliliters of peripheral blood. The study isolated at least 7 million PBMCs from each sample. Germline V gene lookup returns CDR1 MNHEY and CDR2 SVGEGT. Trimming stripped 6 bases from V and 1 base from J, with 9 bases between. This CDR3 region has 13 residues.

The chain combines TRBV6-2 or TRBV6-3 with TRBJ2-5, with D possibly being TRBD2 (6 bases). Sequencing was done on a sample of blood. This TCR came from a woman older than 75 in good health. In DNA, the CDR3 is TGTGCCAGCAGACTAGCAGTCCAAGAGACCCAGTACTTC. Protein product: CASRLAVQETQYF.